What follows is one TCR beta chain and its context. Its target is not known. Sequencing used immunoSEQ multiplex PCR; TCRdb keeps in-frame clones, though not all of them. Here the sample spans about 160,000 clones, 92% being singletons. This CDR3 region has 13 residues. The germline V gene encodes CDR1 LGHDT and CDR2 YNNKEL (reference sequence). Trimming cost V 4 bases and J 6 bases, with 13 bases left between them. This entry comes from a study of T cell responses to AZD1222 COVID-19 vaccine. Study-wide points: Vaccine-associated CD4 TCRs spanned spike, dominant at 160-218 and 743-854. There were repertoire samples only from the period after the peak T cell response.

J is TRBJ2-7 and V is TRBV3-1 (or the pseudogene TRBV3-2); D is perhaps TRBD1 or TRBD2 (5 bases each). Sample: peripheral blood, taken on day 0 of MenACWY control vaccination. This receptor was taken from an adult in good health. The CDR3 loop reads CASSLGTASEQYF. CDR3 in DNA: TGTGCCAGCAGCCTCGGGACGGCCTCCGAGCAGTACTTC.